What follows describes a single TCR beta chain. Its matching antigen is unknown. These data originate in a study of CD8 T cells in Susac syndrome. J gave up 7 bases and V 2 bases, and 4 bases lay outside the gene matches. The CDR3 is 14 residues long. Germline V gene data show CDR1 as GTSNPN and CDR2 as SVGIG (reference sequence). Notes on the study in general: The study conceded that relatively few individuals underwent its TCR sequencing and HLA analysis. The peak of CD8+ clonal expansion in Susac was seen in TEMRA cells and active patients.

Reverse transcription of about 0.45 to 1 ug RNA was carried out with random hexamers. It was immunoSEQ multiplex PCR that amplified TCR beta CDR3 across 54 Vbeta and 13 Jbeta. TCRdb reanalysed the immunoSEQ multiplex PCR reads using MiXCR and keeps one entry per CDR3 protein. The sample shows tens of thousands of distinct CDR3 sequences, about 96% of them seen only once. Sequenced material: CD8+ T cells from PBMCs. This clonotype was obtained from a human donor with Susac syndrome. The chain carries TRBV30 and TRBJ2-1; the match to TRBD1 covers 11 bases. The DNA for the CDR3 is TGTGCCTGGAGTTCGGGGACAGGGGGTAATGAGCAGTTCTTC. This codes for CAWSSGTGGNEQFF.